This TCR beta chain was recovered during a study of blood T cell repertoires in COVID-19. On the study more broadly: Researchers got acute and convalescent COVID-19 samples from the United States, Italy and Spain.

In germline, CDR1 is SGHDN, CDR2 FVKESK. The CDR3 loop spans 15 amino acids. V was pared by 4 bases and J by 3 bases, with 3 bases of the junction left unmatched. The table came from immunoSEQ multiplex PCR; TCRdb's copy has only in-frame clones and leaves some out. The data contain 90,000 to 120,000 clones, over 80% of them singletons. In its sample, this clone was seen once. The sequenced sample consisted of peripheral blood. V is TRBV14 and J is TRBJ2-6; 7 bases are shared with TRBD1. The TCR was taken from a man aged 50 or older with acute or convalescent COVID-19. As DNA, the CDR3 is TGTGCCAGCAGCCTGACAGGGTATGGGGCCAACGTCCTGACTTTC. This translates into CASSLTGYGANVLTF.